These T cell receptor beta chains were read from a single sample in a study of cytomegalovirus exposure and HLA in healthy donors. Produced via immunoSEQ multiplex PCR; TCRdb's table is partial and in-frame only. This repertoire shows 95,000 to 150,000 clones, around 66% found once; its top ten account for 8% to 9%. Material: PBMCs. The source is a woman in her 40s in good health and CMV-seropositive. Both conserved end residues are part of each CDR3.

J gene: TRBJ2-7; CDR3 length: 12; V gene: TRBV2; CDR3 protein: CASSGETYEQYF
J gene: TRBJ2-7; CDR3 length: 14; V gene: TRBV5-6; CDR3 protein: CASSSPGQGYEQYF
J gene: TRBJ2-1; CDR3 length: 14; V gene: TRBV28; CDR3 protein: CASLSLAGVNEQFF
J gene: TRBJ2-2; CDR3 length: 16; V gene: TRBV6-4; CDR3 protein: CASSVDGQGGTGELFF
J gene: TRBJ2-5; CDR3 length: 15; V gene: TRBV5-4; CDR3 protein: CASSPGLDLKETQYF
J gene: TRBJ2-3; CDR3 length: 12; V gene: TRBV7-9; CDR3 protein: CASSFTENTQYF
J gene: TRBJ2-1; CDR3 length: 13; V gene: TRBV7-2; CDR3 protein: CASRPTSVNEQFF
J gene: TRBJ1-5; CDR3 length: 12; V gene: TRBV9; CDR3 protein: CASSVGDQPQHF
J gene: TRBJ2-7; CDR3 length: 15; V gene: TRBV6-5; CDR3 protein: CASRSGLAGPYEQYF
J gene: TRBJ2-7; CDR3 length: 14; V gene: TRBV5-1; CDR3 protein: CASSKGEGRNEQYF
J gene: TRBJ2-7; CDR3 length: 13; V gene: TRBV10-3; CDR3 protein: CAITDSGIYEQYF
J gene: TRBJ2-7; CDR3 length: 14; V gene: TRBV7-8; CDR3 protein: CASSGSGGAYEQYF
J gene: TRBJ1-1; CDR3 length: 12; V gene: TRBV10-3; CDR3 protein: CATTGEGAEAFF
J gene: TRBJ2-3; CDR3 length: 13; V gene: TRBV2; CDR3 protein: CASRRDTEGTQYF
J gene: TRBJ2-7; CDR3 length: 15; V gene: TRBV7-9; CDR3 protein: CASSSPTSPPYEQYF
J gene: TRBJ2-1; CDR3 length: 15; V gene: TRBV7-3; CDR3 protein: CASSLGVNSYNEQFF
J gene: TRBJ1-6; CDR3 length: 16; V gene: TRBV6-5; CDR3 protein: CASSYGGPIYNSPLHF
J gene: TRBJ2-5; CDR3 length: 12; V gene: TRBV29-1; CDR3 protein: CSVAQYQETQYF
J gene: TRBJ1-5; CDR3 length: 14; V gene: TRBV30; CDR3 protein: CAWTVAGGFQPQHF
J gene: TRBJ1-2; CDR3 length: 15; V gene: TRBV28; CDR3 protein: CASSLPSGTNYGYTF
J gene: TRBJ2-1; CDR3 length: 14; V gene: TRBV7-2; CDR3 protein: CASSPEPSGGEQFF
J gene: TRBJ1-1; CDR3 length: 14; V gene: TRBV27; CDR3 protein: CASNEGGLNTEAFF
J gene: TRBJ2-3; CDR3 length: 14; V gene: TRBV7-9; CDR3 protein: CASSRLTSTDTQYF
J gene: TRBJ2-7; CDR3 length: 15; V gene: TRBV7-8; CDR3 protein: CASSLEQDYAYEQYF
J gene: TRBJ1-4; CDR3 length: 15; V gene: TRBV7-9; CDR3 protein: CASSLSRGRGEKLFF
J gene: TRBJ1-5; CDR3 length: 18; V gene: TRBV27; CDR3 protein: CASSFERALTGVYQPQHF
J gene: TRBJ2-5; CDR3 length: 16; V gene: TRBV2; CDR3 protein: CASSEALGGGTETQYF
J gene: TRBJ1-2; CDR3 length: 16; V gene: TRBV6-5; CDR3 protein: CASSYGPSGQGGGYTF
J gene: TRBJ2-7; CDR3 length: 15; V gene: TRBV7-5; CDR3 protein: CARSLGDRGPYEQYF
J gene: TRBJ1-3; CDR3 length: 16; V gene: TRBV5-1; CDR3 protein: CASSSTPGISGNTIYF
J gene: TRBJ2-5; CDR3 length: 14; V gene: TRBV5-1; CDR3 protein: CASSMTGSQETQYF
J gene: TRBJ1-6; CDR3 length: 14; V gene: TRBV6-1; CDR3 protein: CASLTSSYNSPLHF
J gene: TRBJ2-5; CDR3 length: 14; V gene: TRBV7-9; CDR3 protein: CASSPAGVGETQYF
J gene: TRBJ2-7; CDR3 length: 16; V gene: TRBV28; CDR3 protein: CASSFGGGQGEGEQYF
J gene: TRBJ2-5; CDR3 length: 15; V gene: TRBV6-1; CDR3 protein: CASSEELARGETQYF
J gene: TRBJ2-1; CDR3 length: 18; V gene: TRBV6-1; CDR3 protein: CASSGWTSGGSSYNEQFF
J gene: TRBJ1-1; CDR3 length: 14; V gene: TRBV6-5; CDR3 protein: CASSNFQGNTEAFF
J gene: TRBJ2-1; CDR3 length: 15; V gene: TRBV18; CDR3 protein: CASSPLGQAPNEQFF
J gene: TRBJ2-1; CDR3 length: 14; V gene: TRBV25-1; CDR3 protein: CASSDAGGNNEQFF
J gene: TRBJ2-7; CDR3 length: 13; V gene: TRBV14; CDR3 protein: CASSHRGSYEQYF
J gene: TRBJ2-1; CDR3 length: 15; V gene: TRBV4-2; CDR3 protein: CATRRAGTVGNEQFF
J gene: TRBJ2-2; CDR3 length: 16; V gene: TRBV5-1; CDR3 protein: CASSLGATSNTGELFF
J gene: TRBJ2-7; CDR3 length: 14; V gene: TRBV28; CDR3 protein: CASSLSGPTYEQYF
J gene: TRBJ2-3; CDR3 length: 14; V gene: TRBV6-5; CDR3 protein: CASRLAGGSDTQYF
J gene: TRBJ1-5; CDR3 length: 13; V gene: TRBV27; CDR3 protein: CAAGDREDQPQHF
J gene: TRBJ1-5; CDR3 length: 14; V gene: TRBV7-2; CDR3 protein: CASSTDRGNQPQHF